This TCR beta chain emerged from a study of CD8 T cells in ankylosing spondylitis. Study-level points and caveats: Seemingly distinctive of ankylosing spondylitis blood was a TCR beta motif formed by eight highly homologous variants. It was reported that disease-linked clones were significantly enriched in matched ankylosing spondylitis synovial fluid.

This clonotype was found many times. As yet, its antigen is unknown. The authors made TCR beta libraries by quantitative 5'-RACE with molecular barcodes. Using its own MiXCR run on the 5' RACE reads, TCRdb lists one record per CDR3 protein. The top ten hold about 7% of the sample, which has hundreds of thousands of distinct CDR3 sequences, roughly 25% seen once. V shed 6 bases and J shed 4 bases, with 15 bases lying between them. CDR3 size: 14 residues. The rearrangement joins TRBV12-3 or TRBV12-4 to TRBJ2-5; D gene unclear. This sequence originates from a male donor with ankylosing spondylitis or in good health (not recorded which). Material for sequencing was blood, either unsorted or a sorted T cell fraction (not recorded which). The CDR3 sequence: CASSRSRVGETQYF. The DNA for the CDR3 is TGTGCCAGCAGCCGCAGTAGGGTAGGAGAGACCCAGTACTTC.